The 6 T cell receptor beta chains presented below share a single source sample, sequenced in a study of blood T cells in healthy people across ages (dated by TCRdb to about 2015). Library preparation was by 5' RACE. Sequenced using an Illumina HiSeq 2500. A second PCR of about 7 to 12 cycles was performed with a sample-barcoded 5' primer and a J-beta primer mix. TCRdb applied fastp at Q25 and MiXCR to the public reads, then kept only in-frame beta chains. Rows with a matching CDR3 protein are joined into one entry that keeps the most common DNA and genes. The sample data list just over 800,000 distinct CDR3 sequences, and about 59% of these were observed just once. The top ten constitute around a quarter of the sample. Sequencing input: blood. These receptors were obtained from a man aged 25-45 years in good health.

This clonotype was detected only a few times. The chain links TRBV7-9 to TRBJ1-4; perhaps TRBD1 as D (5 bases). Germline CDR1 reads SEHNR; CDR2 reads FQNEAQ (reference sequence). The CDR3 consists of 14 residues. V lost 2 bases to trimming and J lost 6 bases, with 10 bases between them. Here the CDR3 DNA reads TGTGCCAGCAGCTTACAGGGAGGTGATGAAAAACTGTTTTTT. Translation: CASSLQGGDEKLFF.

The gene calls are TRBV9 and TRBJ2-7; D remains unclear. V lost 0 bases and J 3 bases, leaving 7 bases between the germline ends. The CDR3 has 13 residues. Germline-derived CDR1 and CDR2 are SGDLS and YYNGEE. The CDR3 sequence: CASSVAQDYEQYF. The CDR3 region has the DNA TGTGCCAGCAGCGTAGCTCAGGACTACGAGCAGTACTTC.

This clonotype was counted a single time. One end of the junction fails to match germline, which may point to a read error. The CDR3 loop reads CASSPDMGYNEQFF. The CDR3, as DNA: TGTGCTAGCAGCCCCGACATGGGGTACAATGAGCAGTTCTTC. This chain uses TRBV7-7 with TRBJ2-1; D remains ambiguous. This CDR3 contains 14 residues. Germline V lookup: CDR1 SSHAT, CDR2 FNYEAQ (reference sequence).

In its sample, this clonotype was seen a few times. The V call is TRBV29-1, the J call TRBJ2-7, with D perhaps assigned TRBD1 or TRBD2 (6 bases each). This CDR3 is built from 13 residues. Trimming removed 4 bases from V and 3 bases from J, with 13 bases in between. Per germline, CDR1 SQVTM and CDR2 ANQGSEA. The CDR3 DNA sequence: TGCAGCGTTGTGGGGGGCGAAAACTACGAGCAGTACTTC. Encoded protein: CSVVGGENYEQYF.

The rearrangement joins TRBV24-1 to TRBJ2-1; 8 positions agree with TRBD1. The CDR3 extends over 15 amino acids. CDR1 is KGHDR, CDR2 SFDVKD, per germline. After removal of 3 bases from V and 5 bases from J, the junction contained 5 bases not matched to a gene. The chain's CDR3 is CATSDPGTGDNEQFF. The CDR3, as DNA: TGTGCCACCAGTGATCCCGGGACAGGAGACAATGAGCAGTTCTTC.

The CDR3 reads CASHPLIQGNSPLHF. In nucleotides, the CDR3 is TGTGCCAGCCACCCCTTAATACAGGGGAATTCACCCCTCCACTTT. This sequence joins TRBV4-2 and TRBJ1-6, with 7 bases aligning to TRBD1. The CDR3 runs to 15 residues. CDR1 is LGHNA and CDR2 is YNFKEQ in the germline V gene. The junction had 11 bases not matched to a gene; V was cut back by 8 bases and J by 7 bases.